A single sample gave rise to the 31 T cell receptor beta chains below, sequenced in a study of blood T cell repertoires in COVID-19. Clones were read by immunoSEQ multiplex PCR, and TCRdb kept only the in-frame ones, dropping some. This repertoire shows tens of thousands of clones, around 83% found once; its top ten account for less than 6.5%. The sequencing sample was made of peripheral blood. The receptors here all came from a man in his fifties with active COVID-19.

This sequence joins TRBV3-1 (or the pseudogene TRBV3-2) and TRBJ2-5; 7 bases align to TRBD1. This CDR3 contains 15 residues. Germline trimming cut 4 bases from V and 5 bases from J; bases unmatched to any gene: 10. Germline V gene sequence: CDR1 LGHDT, CDR2 YNNKEL (reference sequence). Written as DNA, the CDR3 is TGTGCCAGCAGCCGTAACAGGGGAGAGGGGGAGACCCAGTACTTC. This codes for CASSRNRGEGETQYF.

This clone has just a few counts. The chain is built from TRBV19 and TRBJ1-3; D uncertain. Trimming cost V 5 bases and J 0 bases, with 11 bases left between them. CDR1 is LNHDA and CDR2 is SQIVND in the germline V gene (reference sequence). The CDR3 is 15 amino acids. The CDR3 DNA follows: TGTGCCAGTAGTCCCGTTTGGAGCTCTGGAAACACCATATATTTT. This sequence encodes CASSPVWSSGNTIYF.

V and J are TRBV7-8 and TRBJ1-5; D perhaps matches TRBD1 (5 bases). The CDR3 extends over 18 amino acids. The ends were cut back, 3 bases at V and 2 bases at J, with 20 bases in the middle. Germline V lookup: CDR1 SGHVS, CDR2 FQNEAQ. The CDR3 nucleotides are TGTGCCAGCAGCTTGAATCCGCGGGGGAAGGGTCGCAATCAGCCCCAGCATTTT. It encodes CASSLNPRGKGRNQPQHF.

The chain couples TRBV12-5 to TRBJ2-5; D might be TRBD1 (6 bases). Per the germline V gene, CDR1 is LGHNT and CDR2 is FRNRAP. This CDR3 region has 16 residues. V was trimmed by 1 base and J by 5 bases, leaving 17 bases between them. The CDR3 bases are TGTGCTAGTGGTTTGGCCACCGGGACAAGTTTGGAGACCCAGTACTTC. Translating it yields CASGLATGTSLETQYF.

This clone has just a few counts. This chain uses TRBV9 with TRBJ2-7; D not resolved. This CDR3 is built from 11 residues. With 4 bases removed from V and 3 bases from J, the gap between germline ends came to 5 bases. The germline V gene has CDR1 SGDLS and CDR2 YYNGEE. CDR3: CASSSRYEQYF. CDR3 coding DNA: TGTGCCAGCAGCTCTCGCTACGAGCAGTACTTC.

The chain is built from TRBV11-1 and TRBJ2-1; no reliable D call. This CDR3 comprises 13 residues. Germline-derived CDR1 and CDR2 are SGHAT and FQDESV (reference sequence). The V end lost 3 bases, the J end lost 5 bases, and 8 bases lay between the germline ends. CDR3 DNA sequence: TGTGCCAGCAGCTTGTCAGCGAACAATGAGCAGTTCTTC. It codes for CASSLSANNEQFF.

This rearrangement joins TRBV5-1 to TRBJ2-5; 9 nucleotides match TRBD2. V lost 4 bases and J lost 4; bases outside the gene matches: 8. This CDR3 is built from 15 residues. Germline loops: CDR1 SGHRS, CDR2 YFSETQ. In DNA form, the CDR3 reads TGCGCCAGCAGCGAGCCGGGACTAGCCTTAGAGACCCAGTACTTC. This sequence encodes CASSEPGLALETQYF.

The chain employs TRBV30 and TRBJ1-2; D may be TRBD1 (6 bases). The length of the CDR3 is 13 residues. CDR1 GTSNPN and CDR2 SVGIG come from the germline V gene (reference sequence). Trimming removed 2 bases from V and 7 bases from J, with 14 bases in between. CDR3 nucleotide sequence: TGTGCCTGGAGTTCGAACCACAGGGTTGGCTACACCTTC. Amino acid sequence: CAWSSNHRVGYTF.

The chain joins TRBV3-1 (or the pseudogene TRBV3-2) to TRBJ2-2; D is uncertain. Germline V gives CDR1 LGHDT, CDR2 YNNKEL (reference sequence). The V gene lost 1 base and the J gene lost 9 bases, with 9 bases spanning the gap. CDR3 size: 13 residues. CDR3 DNA: TGTGCCAGCAGCCAAGGGCTCTCTTGGGAGCTGTTTTTT. Encoded protein: CASSQGLSWELFF.

The chain carries TRBV6-5 and TRBJ2-1; 7 bases are a match to TRBD2. Losses at the gene ends were 6 bases for V and 8 bases for J; bases not matched to a gene: 7. The CDR3 sequence is 13 residues long. The germline gives CDR1 MNHEY, CDR2 SVGAGI. The CDR3, as DNA: TGTGCCAGCAGAGGACTAGTAAGTGATGAGCAGTTCTTC. Its translation: CASRGLVSDEQFF.

V is TRBV2 and J is TRBJ2-5, with 13 bases lining up with TRBD2. Germline CDR1 is SNHLY and CDR2 is FYNNEI. The ends lost 10 bases at V and 3 bases at J; junction bases unmatched: 2. CDR3 length: 13 amino acids. As DNA, the CDR3 is TGTGCCACCGGACTAGCGGGAGAAGAGACCCAGTACTTC. Translated: CATGLAGEETQYF.

V is TRBV7-8 and J is TRBJ2-7, with 8 bases lining up with TRBD1. CDR3 length: 13 amino acids. V shed 5 bases, J shed 3 bases, and the junction held 3 bases outside the gene matches. Germline CDR1 reads SGHVS; CDR2 reads FQNEAQ. CDR3 loop: CASSPGTGYEQYF. The CDR3 coding sequence is TGTGCCAGCAGCCCCGGGACAGGCTACGAGCAGTACTTC.

The chain employs TRBV10-3 and TRBJ2-7; 7 positions match TRBD2. In germline, CDR1 is ENHRY, CDR2 SYGVKD. This CDR3 contains 13 residues. V was clipped by 4 bases and J by 7 bases; unmatched bases: 7. In DNA form, the CDR3 reads TGTGCCATCAGTGGCGGGGCCGGGGGGGAGCAGTACTTC. It codes for CAISGGAGGEQYF.

The rearrangement joins TRBV19 to TRBJ1-2; perhaps TRBD1 as D (6 bases). Germline lookup yields CDR1 LNHDA and CDR2 SQIVND (reference sequence). The CDR3 has 14 amino acids. Trimming cost V 0 bases and J 8 bases, with 13 bases left between them. Written as DNA, the CDR3 is TGTGCCAGTAGTATAGATCGACAGGACATGGGCTACACCTTC. As protein: CASSIDRQDMGYTF.

The chain uses TRBV5-4 and TRBJ2-1; D might be TRBD1 (5 bases). CDR1 is SGHNT and CDR2 is YYREEE in the germline V gene (reference sequence). Trimming removed 6 bases from V and 5 bases from J, with 12 bases in between. The CDR3 runs to 13 residues. The DNA of the CDR3 is TGTGCCAGCAACCTAGACAGAAACAATGAGCAGTTCTTC. As protein: CASNLDRNNEQFF.

This chain joins TRBV3-1 (or the pseudogene TRBV3-2) and TRBJ2-5; 12 bases are shared with TRBD2. CDR1 LGHDT and CDR2 YNNKEL come from the germline V gene (reference sequence). CDR3 size: 17 residues. The trim removed 4 bases at V and 4 bases at J, leaving 10 bases unmatched. CDR3 coding DNA: TGTGCCAGCAGCCGCCTCTCTAGCGGGGGGGCAGGAGAGACCCAGTACTTC. Protein product: CASSRLSSGGAGETQYF.

The chain uses TRBV10-2 and TRBJ2-7; the D gene is possibly TRBD2 (5 bases). The CDR3 spans 13 residues. CDR1 is WSHSY and CDR2 is SAAADI in the germline V gene. V dropped 8 bases and J dropped 0 bases, with 11 bases sitting between them. CDR3 bases: TGCGCCAGCGGATCGGACTTCTCCTACGAGCAGTACTTC. It encodes CASGSDFSYEQYF.

The chain joins TRBV10-1 to TRBJ2-5; 11 nucleotides agree with TRBD2. In germline, CDR1 is WNHNN, CDR2 SYGVQD (reference sequence). Trimming removed 0 bases from V and 5 bases from J; junction bases left unmatched: 5. The CDR3 totals 16 residues. The CDR3 region has the DNA TGCGCCAGCAGTGAGTCGGCTAGCGGGGGGACGGAGACCCAGTACTTC. Amino acids: CASSESASGGTETQYF.

V gene TRBV4-3 combines with J gene TRBJ2-7, with TRBD2 identical over 10 bases. In germline, CDR1 is LGHNA, CDR2 YSLEER. V was pared by 1 base and J by 7 bases, with 4 bases of the junction left unmatched. CDR3 length: 14 residues. CDR3 region: CASSQGLAGVEQYF. DNA of the CDR3: TGCGCCAGCAGCCAAGGGCTAGCGGGAGTGGAGCAGTACTTC.

The chain is built from TRBV15 and TRBJ1-1; no definite D call. CDR3 length: 14 residues. Trimming took 0 bases from V and 4 from J, leaving 9 bases between them. Germline assignment: CDR1 LNHNV and CDR2 YYDKDF (reference sequence). The CDR3 protein is CATSRDLGSTEAFF. In nucleotides, the CDR3 is TGTGCCACCAGCAGAGATCTGGGGAGCACTGAAGCTTTCTTT.

The DNA of the CDR3 is TGTGCCAGCAGTTGGGGGGGTTCTAACACCGGGGAGCTGTTTTTT. Translated, it gives CASSWGGSNTGELFF. The V and J genes are TRBV28 and TRBJ2-2; TRBD2 aligns across 7 bases. Unmatched junction bases numbered 4, after V lost 4 bases and J lost 2 bases. From germline, CDR1 is MDHEN and CDR2 SYDVKM. The length of the CDR3 is 15 residues.

The chain is built from TRBV3-1 (or the pseudogene TRBV3-2) and TRBJ2-7; 12 bases match TRBD1. Germline V lookup: CDR1 LGHDT, CDR2 YNNKEL (reference sequence). The CDR3 runs to 22 residues. The trim removed 3 bases at V and 6 bases at J, leaving 27 bases unmatched. CDR3 amino acids: CASSQTGTGGPTFLAGQSEQYF. The CDR3 coding sequence is TGTGCCAGCAGCCAGACCGGGACAGGGGGCCCGACTTTTCTAGCGGGACAAAGCGAGCAGTACTTC.

Only a few counts were recorded for this clone. V and J are TRBV4-1 and TRBJ1-1; no clear D. The germline V gene has CDR1 MGHRA and CDR2 YSYEKL. This CDR3 contains 14 residues. V lost 7 bases and J 5 bases, leaving 17 bases between the germline ends. The CDR3 nucleotides are TGCGCCAGCACCCGGGAGCGGGCGGGAACTGAAGCTTTCTTT. Amino acids: CASTRERAGTEAFF.

This clone was detected only once. The J gene is TRBJ2-6, the V gene TRBV5-1; D remains ambiguous. Germline lookup yields CDR1 SGHRS and CDR2 YFSETQ. The germline V and J ends were trimmed by 5 bases and 8 bases, with 8 bases remaining between them. The CDR3 length is 12 residues. The CDR3 DNA reads TGCGCCAGCAGTTTTCTCCCCAACGTCCTGACTTTC. The encoded protein is CASSFLPNVLTF.

This chain links TRBV29-1 with TRBJ2-7; the D gene is possibly TRBD1 (6 bases). The V end was cut by 4 bases, the J end by 6 bases, with 13 bases between. The CDR3 is 12 residues long. Germline V gene lookup returns CDR1 SQVTM and CDR2 ANQGSEA. The CDR3 spells CSVGRTGREQYF. The DNA of the CDR3 is TGCAGCGTTGGGCGTACAGGGCGCGAGCAGTACTTC.

This clone was seen at least ten times. This chain connects TRBV19 to TRBJ1-5; tentatively, D is TRBD1 (6 bases). In germline, CDR1 is LNHDA, CDR2 SQIVND (reference sequence). The CDR3 is 15 amino acids. The germline V and J ends were trimmed by 3 bases and 0 bases, with 9 bases remaining between them. The DNA for the CDR3 is TGTGCCAGTAGTATCCACAGGGCTAGCAATCAGCCCCAGCATTTT. Protein: CASSIHRASNQPQHF.

This chain connects TRBV30 to TRBJ2-1, with D possibly matching TRBD1 (6 bases). This CDR3 is 12 amino acids long. Per the germline V gene, CDR1 is GTSNPN and CDR2 is SVGIG (reference sequence). The germline V and J ends were trimmed by 8 bases and 4 bases, with 12 bases remaining between them. The CDR3 loop reads CAGGRGYNEQFF. CDR3 coding DNA: TGTGCCGGGGGCAGGGGTTACAATGAGCAGTTCTTC.

This clone was seen a single time. V and J are TRBV27 and TRBJ1-3; the match to TRBD1 covers 7 bases. V was clipped by 5 bases and J by 4 bases; unmatched bases: 8. Per germline, CDR1 MNHEY and CDR2 SMNVEV (reference sequence). This CDR3 spans 15 amino acids. CDR3 sequence: CASSPYRTGGNTIYF. DNA of the CDR3: TGTGCCAGCAGTCCCTACCGGACAGGCGGAAACACCATATATTTT.

The chain is built from TRBV24-1 and TRBJ1-2, with D unresolved. There are 12 residues in the CDR3. V was shortened by 11 bases and J by 3 bases, with 12 bases between the two germline ends. CDR1 and CDR2 (germline): KGHDR, SFDVKD. CDR3 in amino acids: CAIIDTHYGYTF. As DNA, the CDR3 is TGTGCCATCATAGACACACACTATGGCTACACCTTC.

This chain uses TRBV19 with TRBJ2-2; a weak D match, TRBD2 (5 bases). The germline V gene encodes CDR1 LNHDA and CDR2 SQIVND (reference sequence). This CDR3 is built from 14 residues. Trimming took off 1 base at V and 5 bases at J, with 8 bases between the two ends. The DNA for the CDR3 is TGTGCCAGTAGTATAGGGGGAGAGACCGGGGAGCTGTTTTTT. Its translation is CASSIGGETGELFF.

The chain combines TRBV5-4 with TRBJ2-1, with 10 positions matching TRBD1. Per the germline V gene, CDR1 is SGHNT and CDR2 is YYREEE (reference sequence). CDR3 length equals 13 residues. J lost 8 bases, V lost 6 bases, and 5 bases had no gene match. The CDR3: CASNRQGADEQFF. The DNA for the CDR3 is TGTGCCAGCAACCGACAGGGGGCCGATGAGCAGTTCTTC.